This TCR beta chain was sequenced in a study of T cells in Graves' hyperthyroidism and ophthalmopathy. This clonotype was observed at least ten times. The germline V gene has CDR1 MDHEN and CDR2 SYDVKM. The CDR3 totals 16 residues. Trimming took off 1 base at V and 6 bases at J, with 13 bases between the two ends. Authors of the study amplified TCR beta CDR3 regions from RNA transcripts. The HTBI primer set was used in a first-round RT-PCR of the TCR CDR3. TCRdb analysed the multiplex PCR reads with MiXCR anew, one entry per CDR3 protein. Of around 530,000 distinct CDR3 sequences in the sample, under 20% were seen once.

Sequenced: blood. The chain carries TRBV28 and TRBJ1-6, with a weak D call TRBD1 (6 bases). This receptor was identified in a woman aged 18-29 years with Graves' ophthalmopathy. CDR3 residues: CASSLSAGVGNSPLHF. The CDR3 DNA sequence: TGTGCCAGCAGTTTATCGGCAGGGGTGGGTAATTCACCCCTCCACTTT.